This TCR beta chain was recorded in a study of T cell changes during pregnancy in multiple sclerosis. CDR1 KGHSH and CDR2 LQKENI come from the germline V gene. The CDR3 has 14 residues. The ends were cut back, 8 bases at V and 3 bases at J, with 14 bases in the middle. Here immunoSEQ multiplex PCR was the method, and the copy in TCRdb shows in-frame clones only, minus some. Here the sample spans tens of thousands of clones, roughly 92% being singletons. The chain is built from TRBV18 and TRBJ1-3; D is ambiguous. The sample in question was CD4+ T cells from peripheral blood mononuclear cells, obtained in the third trimester of pregnancy. The origin of this receptor is a female donor with multiple sclerosis, enrolled in a pregnancy study. CDR3 coding DNA: TGTGCCAGCACCCCGGTGACTGATGGAAACACCATATATTTT. This sequence encodes CASTPVTDGNTIYF.